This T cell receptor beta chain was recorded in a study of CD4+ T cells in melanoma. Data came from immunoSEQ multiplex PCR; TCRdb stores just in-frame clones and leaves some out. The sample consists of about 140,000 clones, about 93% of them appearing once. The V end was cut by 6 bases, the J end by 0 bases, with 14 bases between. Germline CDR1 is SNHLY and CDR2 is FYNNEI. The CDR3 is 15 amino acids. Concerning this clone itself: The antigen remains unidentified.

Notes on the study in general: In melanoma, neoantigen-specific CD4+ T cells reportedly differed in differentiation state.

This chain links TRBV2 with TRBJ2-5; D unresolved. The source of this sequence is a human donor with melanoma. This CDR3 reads CASSETGVHQETQYF. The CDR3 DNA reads TGTGCCAGCAGCGAGACTGGAGTCCACCAAGAGACCCAGTACTTC.